The source of this T cell receptor beta chain is a study of blood T cell repertoires in COVID-19. Whole-study context: Material from acute and convalescent COVID-19 was sourced from the United States, Italy and Spain. Sources were T cells, B-cell-depleted T cells, or PBMCs; the material itself was cDNA or gDNA.

The CDR3 totals 14 residues. Trimming shortened V by 6 bases and J by 6 bases, and 14 bases separated the two germline ends. Germline CDR1 and CDR2: LGHDT and YNNKEL (reference sequence). In the original analysis: Quantification of nucleated cells was approximated via reference gene primer amplification. Assay used: immunoSEQ multiplex PCR; TCRdb lists only in-frame clones, some missing. V and J calls and clone size come straight from that table; D and trimming were deduced from the DNA. The sample lists over 45,000 clones, roughly four fifths occurring once. Sequencing was done on a sample of peripheral blood. The clonotype comes from a man in his forties or fifties with acute or convalescent COVID-19. This chain joins TRBV3-1 (or the pseudogene TRBV3-2) and TRBJ2-2; a weak D match, TRBD2 (6 bases). The CDR3 protein is CASSFGGGAGELFF. Written as DNA, the CDR3 is TGTGCCAGCAGTTTCGGGGGAGGAGCCGGGGAGCTGTTTTTT.